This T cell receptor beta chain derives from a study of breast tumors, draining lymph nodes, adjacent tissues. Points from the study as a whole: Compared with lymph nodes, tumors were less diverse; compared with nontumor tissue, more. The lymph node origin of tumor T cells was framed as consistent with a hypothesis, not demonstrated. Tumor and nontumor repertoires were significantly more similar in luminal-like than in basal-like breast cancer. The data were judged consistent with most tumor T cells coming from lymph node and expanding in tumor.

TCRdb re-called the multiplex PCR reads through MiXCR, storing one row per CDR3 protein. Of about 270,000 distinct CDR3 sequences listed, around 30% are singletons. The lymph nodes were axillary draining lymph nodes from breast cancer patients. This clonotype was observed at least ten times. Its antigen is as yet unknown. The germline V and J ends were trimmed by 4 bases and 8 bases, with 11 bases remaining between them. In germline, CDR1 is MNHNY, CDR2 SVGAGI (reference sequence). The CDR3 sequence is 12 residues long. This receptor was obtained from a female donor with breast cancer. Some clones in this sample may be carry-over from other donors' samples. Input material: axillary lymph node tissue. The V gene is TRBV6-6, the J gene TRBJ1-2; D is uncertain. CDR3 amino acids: CASSSKGSGYTF. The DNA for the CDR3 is TGTGCCAGCAGTTCTAAAGGATCCGGCTACACCTTC.